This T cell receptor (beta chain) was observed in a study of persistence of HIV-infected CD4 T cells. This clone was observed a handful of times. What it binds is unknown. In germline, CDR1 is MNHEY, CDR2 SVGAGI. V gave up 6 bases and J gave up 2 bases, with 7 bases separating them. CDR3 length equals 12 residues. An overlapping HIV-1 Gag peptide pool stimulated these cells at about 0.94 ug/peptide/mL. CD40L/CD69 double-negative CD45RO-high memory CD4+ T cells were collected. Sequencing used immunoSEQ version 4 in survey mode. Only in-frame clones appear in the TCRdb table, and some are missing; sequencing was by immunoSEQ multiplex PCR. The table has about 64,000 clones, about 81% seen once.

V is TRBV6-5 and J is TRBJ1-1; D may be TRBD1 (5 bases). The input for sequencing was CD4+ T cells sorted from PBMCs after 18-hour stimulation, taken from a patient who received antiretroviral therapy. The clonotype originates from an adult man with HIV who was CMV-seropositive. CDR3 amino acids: CASRGVNTEAFF. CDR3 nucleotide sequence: TGTGCCAGCAGGGGGGTTAACACTGAAGCTTTCTTT.